The present T cell receptor (beta chain) was sequenced within a study of T cell repertoires in ileal Crohn's disease. The CDR3 has 16 residues. The V gene lost 0 bases and the J gene lost 4 bases, with 15 bases spanning the gap. From germline, CDR1 is MGHRA and CDR2 YSYEKL. Only in-frame clones appear in the TCRdb table, and some are missing; sequencing was by immunoSEQ multiplex PCR. The table shows approximately 4,100 clones, with 74% occurring only once. Regarding the study as a whole: Active smokers at surgery had more clonal expansions than non-smokers. High-frequency clones were more common in sorted CD8 than CD4 cells.

A word on this clone: Its matching antigen is unknown.

Sequencing was performed on ileal tissue. The clonotype comes from an adult with Crohn's disease. The V call is TRBV4-1, the J call TRBJ1-2; D ambiguous. CDR3 residues: CASSQERQVFPYGYTF. In DNA form, the CDR3 reads TGCGCCAGCAGCCAAGAAAGGCAGGTTTTTCCCTATGGCTACACCTTC.